This TCR beta chain was recovered during a study of blood T cell repertoires in COVID-19. For the study at large: Material from acute and convalescent COVID-19 was sourced from the United States, Italy and Spain. The cDNA or gDNA used as material had been derived from T cells, B-cell-depleted T cells, or PBMCs.

Study processing details: Reference gene primer amplification yielded estimated nucleated cell counts. Some clones are missing from TCRdb's copy, which holds only in-frame ones; the method was immunoSEQ multiplex PCR. V, J and clone size are taken as reported in that table, and D and trimming were inferred from the DNA itself. The profile shows 310,000 or so clones, around 87% of them singletons. This CDR3 is 16 amino acids long. V lost 4 bases, J lost 4 bases, and 7 bases stayed unmatched. Germline assignment: CDR1 MDHEN and CDR2 SYDVKM. The sequenced sample consisted of peripheral blood. This TCR was recovered from a man aged 45-60 years with active or convalescent COVID-19. The chain couples TRBV28 to TRBJ2-2, with 9 bases fitting TRBD1. In nucleotides, the CDR3 is TGTGCCAGCAGTTCCTCCCCGACAGGGGGCACCGGGGAGCTGTTTTTT. This codes for CASSSSPTGGTGELFF.